Ten or more counts support the clone carrying this T cell receptor (beta chain). What it binds is not known. Per the germline V gene, CDR1 is SGDLS and CDR2 is YYNGEE. The CDR3 covers 16 residues. J lost 4 bases, V lost 0 bases, and 8 bases had no gene match. The data stem from a study of CD8 T cells in ankylosing spondylitis. General study findings and limits: The clones that were linked to disease were reported to be significantly enriched in matched synovial fluid samples from ankylosing spondylitis patients. Seven to nine highly homologous variants made up a TCR beta motif that seemed to typify ankylosing spondylitis blood. Some motif variants had been reported before (in reactive arthritis synovial fluid and blood). With a CD8+ phenotype, disease-linked clones were relatively rare in peripheral blood.

TCRdb processed the 5' RACE reads anew with MiXCR; each CDR3 protein has one entry. The sample includes some 25,000 distinct CDR3 sequences, less than 3% of them seen just once. This rearrangement joins TRBV9 to TRBJ2-7; 9 bases agree with TRBD1. The sequenced material came from blood, either unsorted or a sorted T cell fraction (not recorded which). This receptor was taken from a female donor with ankylosing spondylitis or in good health (not recorded which). Written as DNA, the CDR3 is TGTGCCAGCAGCGTAGGAGGGACAGGGAAGCGATACGAGCAGTACTTC. Translating gives CASSVGGTGKRYEQYF.